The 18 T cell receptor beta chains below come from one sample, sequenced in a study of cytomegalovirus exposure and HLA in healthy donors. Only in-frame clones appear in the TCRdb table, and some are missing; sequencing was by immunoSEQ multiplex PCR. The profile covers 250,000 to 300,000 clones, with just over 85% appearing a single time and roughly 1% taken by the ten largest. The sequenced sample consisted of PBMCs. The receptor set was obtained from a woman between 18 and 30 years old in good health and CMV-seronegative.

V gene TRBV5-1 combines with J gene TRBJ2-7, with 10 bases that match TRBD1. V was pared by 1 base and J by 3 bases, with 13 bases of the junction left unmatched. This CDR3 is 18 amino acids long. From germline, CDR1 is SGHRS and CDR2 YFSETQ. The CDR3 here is CASSLNRDRGPTYYEQYF. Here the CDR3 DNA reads TGCGCCAGCAGCTTGAACCGGGACAGGGGACCCACCTACTACGAGCAGTACTTC.

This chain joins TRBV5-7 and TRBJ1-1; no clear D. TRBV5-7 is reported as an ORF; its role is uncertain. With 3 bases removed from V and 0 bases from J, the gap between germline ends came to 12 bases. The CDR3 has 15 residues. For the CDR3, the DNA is TGTGCCAGCAGCTCCAGGCCAGGAATGAACACTGAAGCTTTCTTT. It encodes CASSSRPGMNTEAFF.

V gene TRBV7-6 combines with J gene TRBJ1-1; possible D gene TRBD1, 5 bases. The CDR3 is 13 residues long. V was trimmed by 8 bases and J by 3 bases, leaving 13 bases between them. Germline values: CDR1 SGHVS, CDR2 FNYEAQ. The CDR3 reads CASGGSRYTEAFF. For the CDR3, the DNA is TGTGCCAGCGGGGGGTCGCGGTACACTGAAGCTTTCTTT. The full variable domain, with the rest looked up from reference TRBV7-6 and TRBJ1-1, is GAGVSQSPRYKVTKRGQDVALRCDPISGHVSLYWYRQALGQGPEFLTYFNYEAQQDKSGLPNDRFSAERPEGSISTLTIQRTEQRDSAMYRCASGGSRYTEAFFGQGTRLTVV.

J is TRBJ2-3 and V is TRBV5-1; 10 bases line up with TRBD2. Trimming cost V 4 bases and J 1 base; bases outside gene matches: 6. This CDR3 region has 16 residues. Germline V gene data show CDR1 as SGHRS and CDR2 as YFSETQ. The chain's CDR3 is CASSLDGTSGTDTQYF. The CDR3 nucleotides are TGCGCCAGCAGCCTAGACGGGACTAGCGGCACAGATACGCAGTATTTT. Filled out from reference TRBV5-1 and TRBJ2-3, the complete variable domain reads KAGVTQTPRYLIKTRGQQVTLSCSPISGHRSVSWYQQTPGQGLQFLFEYFSETQRNKGNFPGRFSGRQFSNSRSEMNVSTLELGDSALYLCASSLDGTSGTDTQYFGPGTRLTVL.

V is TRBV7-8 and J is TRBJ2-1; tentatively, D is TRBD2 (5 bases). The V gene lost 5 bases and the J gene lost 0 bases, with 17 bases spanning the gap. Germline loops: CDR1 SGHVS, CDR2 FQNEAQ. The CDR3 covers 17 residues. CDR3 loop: CASSPAYRGSSYNEQFF. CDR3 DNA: TGTGCCAGCAGCCCGGCTTACCGGGGAAGCTCCTACAATGAGCAGTTCTTC.

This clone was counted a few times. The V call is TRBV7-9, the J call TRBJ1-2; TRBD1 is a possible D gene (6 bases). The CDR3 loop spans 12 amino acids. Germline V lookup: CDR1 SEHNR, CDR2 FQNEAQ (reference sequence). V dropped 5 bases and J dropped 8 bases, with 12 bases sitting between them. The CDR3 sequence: CASSQGTHGYTF. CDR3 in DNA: TGTGCCAGCAGCCAAGGGACACACGGCTACACCTTC.

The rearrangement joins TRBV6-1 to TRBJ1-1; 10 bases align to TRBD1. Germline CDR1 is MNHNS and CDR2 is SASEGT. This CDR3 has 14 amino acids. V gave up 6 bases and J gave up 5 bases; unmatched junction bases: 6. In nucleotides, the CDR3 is TGTGCCAGCAGCCGACAGGGGGCGGGTACTGAAGCTTTCTTT. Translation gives CASSRQGAGTEAFF.

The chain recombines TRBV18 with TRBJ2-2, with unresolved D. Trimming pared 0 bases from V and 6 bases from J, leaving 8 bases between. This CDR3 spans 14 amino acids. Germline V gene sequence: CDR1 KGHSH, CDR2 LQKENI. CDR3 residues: CASSPPNTSGELFF. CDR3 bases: TGTGCCAGCTCACCACCGAATACTTCCGGGGAGCTGTTTTTT.

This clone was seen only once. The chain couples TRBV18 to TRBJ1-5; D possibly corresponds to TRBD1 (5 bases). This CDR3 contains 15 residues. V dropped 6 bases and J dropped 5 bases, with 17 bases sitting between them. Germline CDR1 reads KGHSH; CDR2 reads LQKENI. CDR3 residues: CASSPGLLGYQPQHF. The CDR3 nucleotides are TGTGCCAGCTCCCCGGGACTGCTTGGTTATCAGCCCCAGCATTTT.

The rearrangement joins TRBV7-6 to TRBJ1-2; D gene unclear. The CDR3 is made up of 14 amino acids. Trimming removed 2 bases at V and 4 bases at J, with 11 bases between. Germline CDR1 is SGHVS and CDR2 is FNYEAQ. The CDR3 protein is CASSLSGYSYGYTF. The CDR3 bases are TGTGCCAGCAGCTTAAGCGGTTATAGCTATGGCTACACCTTC.

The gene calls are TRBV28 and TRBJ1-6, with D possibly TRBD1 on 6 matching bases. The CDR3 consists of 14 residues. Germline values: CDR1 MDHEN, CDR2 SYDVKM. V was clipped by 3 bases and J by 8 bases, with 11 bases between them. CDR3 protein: CASSFTGYDSPLHF. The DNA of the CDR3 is TGTGCCAGCAGTTTTACAGGGTATGATTCACCCCTCCACTTT.

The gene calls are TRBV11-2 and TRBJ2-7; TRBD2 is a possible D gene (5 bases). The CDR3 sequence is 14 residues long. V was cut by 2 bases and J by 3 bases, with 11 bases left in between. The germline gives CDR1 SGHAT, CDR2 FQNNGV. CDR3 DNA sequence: TGTGCCAGCAGCTTATCGGACGGAGGCTACGAGCAGTACTTC. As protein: CASSLSDGGYEQYF.

The CDR3, as DNA: TGTGCCAGCAGTTCCCGACGAGGGGTAGCGGGGGCCCGTGGGGAGGAGACCCAGTACTTC. This encodes CASSSRRGVAGARGEETQYF. The chain uses TRBV2 and TRBJ2-5; 9 positions match TRBD2. Germline loops: CDR1 SNHLY, CDR2 FYNNEI. The CDR3 is 20 amino acids. V lost 5 bases to trimming and J lost 5 bases; unmatched junction nucleotides: 24.

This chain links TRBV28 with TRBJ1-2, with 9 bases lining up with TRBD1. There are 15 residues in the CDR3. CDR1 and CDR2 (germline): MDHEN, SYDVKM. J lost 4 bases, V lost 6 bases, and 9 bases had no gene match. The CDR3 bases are TGTGCCAGCAGCGACACGGGACAGGGCGGCTATGGCTACACCTTC. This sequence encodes CASSDTGQGGYGYTF.

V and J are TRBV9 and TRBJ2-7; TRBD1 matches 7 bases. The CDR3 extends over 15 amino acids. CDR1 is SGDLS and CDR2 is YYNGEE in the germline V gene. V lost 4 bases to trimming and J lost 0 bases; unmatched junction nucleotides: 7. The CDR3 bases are TGTGCCAGCAGCTCCGGACAGGCGAGCTCCTACGAGCAGTACTTC. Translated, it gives CASSSGQASSYEQYF.

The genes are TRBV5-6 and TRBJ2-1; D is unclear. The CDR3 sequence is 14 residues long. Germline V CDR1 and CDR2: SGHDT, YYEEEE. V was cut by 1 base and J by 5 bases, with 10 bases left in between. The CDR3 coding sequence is TGTGCCAGCAGCTTGCGTCGAACTAACAATGAGCAGTTCTTC. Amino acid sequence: CASSLRRTNNEQFF.

CDR3 DNA sequence: TGTGCCTGGAGTAAACAGGGAGTTAATCAGCCCCAGCATTTT. Amino acids: CAWSKQGVNQPQHF. The V and J genes are TRBV30 and TRBJ1-5, with a tentative D call TRBD1 (6 bases). The CDR3 spans 14 residues. Deletions cut 2 bases from V and 4 bases from J, with 12 bases between. The germline CDR1 and CDR2 sequences are GTSNPN and SVGIG (reference sequence).

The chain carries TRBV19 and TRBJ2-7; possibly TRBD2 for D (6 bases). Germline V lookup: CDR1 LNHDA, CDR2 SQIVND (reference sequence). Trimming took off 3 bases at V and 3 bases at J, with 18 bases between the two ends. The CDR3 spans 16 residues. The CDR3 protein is CASSIRGRGAGYEQYF. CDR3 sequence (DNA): TGTGCCAGTAGTATCCGGGGTCGGGGAGCGGGCTACGAGCAGTACTTC.